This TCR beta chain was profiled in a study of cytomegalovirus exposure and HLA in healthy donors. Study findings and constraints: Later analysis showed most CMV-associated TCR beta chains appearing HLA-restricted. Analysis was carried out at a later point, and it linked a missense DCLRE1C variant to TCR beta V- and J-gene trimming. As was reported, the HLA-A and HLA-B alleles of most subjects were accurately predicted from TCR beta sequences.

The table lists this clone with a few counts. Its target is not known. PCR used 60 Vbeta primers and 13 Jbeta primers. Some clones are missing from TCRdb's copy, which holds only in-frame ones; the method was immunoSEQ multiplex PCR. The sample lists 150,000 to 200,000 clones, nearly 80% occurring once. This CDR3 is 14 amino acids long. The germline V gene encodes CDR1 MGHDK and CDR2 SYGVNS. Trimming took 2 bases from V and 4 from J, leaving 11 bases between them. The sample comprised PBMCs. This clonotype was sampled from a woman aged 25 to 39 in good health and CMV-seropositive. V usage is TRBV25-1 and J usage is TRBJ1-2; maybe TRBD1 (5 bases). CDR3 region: CASSEGAASYGYTF. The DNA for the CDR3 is TGTGCCAGCAGTGAAGGGGCAGCTTCCTATGGCTACACCTTC.